The 7 T cell receptor beta chains below were found in one sample sequenced in a study of beta chain features in type 1 diabetes. Isolated RNA was reverse transcribed in full, so expressed TCRB transcripts were sequenced. Method: immunoSEQ multiplex PCR; TCRdb's copy keeps in-frame clones and lacks some. The sample consists of 250,000 to 300,000 clones, about 24% of them appearing once. These receptors have no known antigen. Points from the study as a whole: There was a moderate but significant shortening of TCRB CDR3s in all four CD4+ subsets of Type 1 diabetes patients.

The specimen sequenced was naive CD4+ T cells from blood. Receptors were obtained from a woman in her thirties with type 1 diabetes.

This chain connects TRBV25-1 to TRBJ2-1; 7 positions match TRBD2. The CDR3 totals 15 residues. The ends lost 2 bases at V and 5 bases at J; junction bases unmatched: 6. Germline assignment: CDR1 MGHDK and CDR2 SYGVNS. The CDR3 DNA reads TGTGCCAGCAGTGAACCCGGCGGGAGCCACAATGAGCAGTTCTTC. It encodes CASSEPGGSHNEQFF.

This clone was seen only a few times. This rearrangement joins TRBV9 to TRBJ1-1; TRBD1 is a possible D gene (5 bases). Per the germline V gene, CDR1 is SGDLS and CDR2 is YYNGEE. Trimming cost V 4 bases and J 1 base, with 11 bases left between them. This CDR3 has 14 amino acids. The CDR3 DNA follows: TGTGCCAGCAGCCCCAGGGAGGGGAACACTGAAGCTTTCTTT. This encodes CASSPREGNTEAFF. The full variable domain, its missing parts supplied by reference TRBV9 and TRBJ1-1, is DSGVTQTPKHLITATGQRVTLRCSPRSGDLSVYWYQQSLDQGLQFLIQYYNGEERAKGNILERFSAQQFPDLHSELNLSSLELGDSALYFCASSPREGNTEAFFGQGTRLTVV.

The chain couples TRBV9 to TRBJ1-1; no clear D. The CDR3 contains 14 residues. Germline loops: CDR1 SGDLS, CDR2 YYNGEE. With 0 bases removed from V and 4 bases from J, the gap between germline ends came to 10 bases. The CDR3 region has the DNA TGTGCCAGCAGCGTAGGACACGGATTCACTGAAGCTTTCTTT. It codes for CASSVGHGFTEAFF.

This clone was detected only a few times. CDR3: CASSTDRRDEKLFF. CDR3 in DNA: TGTGCCAGCAGTACGGACAGGAGGGATGAAAAACTGTTTTTT. This sequence joins TRBV6-6 and TRBJ1-4; 7 bases map to TRBD1. CDR1 MNHNY and CDR2 SVGAGI come from the germline V gene (reference sequence). The CDR3 has 14 amino acids. V trimming: 5 bases; J trimming: 6 bases; junction bases outside the gene matches: 6.

The gene calls are TRBV2 and TRBJ2-1, with TRBD2 matching 10 bases. This CDR3 region has 15 residues. CDR1 and CDR2 (germline): SNHLY, FYNNEI. The V segment lost 3 bases and the J segment 9 bases; nucleotides outside the gene matches: 8. CDR3 protein: CASSDRLAGEVEQFF. For the CDR3, the DNA is TGTGCCAGCAGTGACCGGCTAGCGGGAGAGGTTGAGCAGTTCTTC. Based on the CDR3 plus reference TRBV2 and TRBJ2-1, the full variable domain is EPEVTQTPSHQVTQMGQEVILRCVPISNHLYFYWYRQILGQKVEFLVSFYNNEISEKSEIFDDQFSVERPDGSNFTLKIRSTKLEDSAMYFCASSDRLAGEVEQFFGPGTRLTVL.

The CDR3 coding sequence is TGCGCCAGCAGCCCGAGAAGCACAGGGGAGACCCAGTACTTC. It specifies CASSPRSTGETQYF. The V gene is TRBV5-1, the J gene TRBJ2-5; tentatively, D is TRBD1 (6 bases). Per the germline V gene, CDR1 is SGHRS and CDR2 is YFSETQ. Between the trimmed V and J ends, which lost 4 bases and 5 bases, there was a span of 15 bases. The CDR3 has 14 amino acids.

This clone was recorded a few times. The chain combines TRBV7-9 with TRBJ1-2, with D perhaps TRBD1 (6 bases). The CDR3 runs 14 residues. V lost 0 bases and J lost 5, with 10 bases in between. CDR1 is SEHNR and CDR2 is FQNEAQ in the germline V gene (reference sequence). The CDR3 DNA is TGTGCCAGCAGCTTAGCGCACAGGGTTTATGGCTACACCTTC. Its protein product is CASSLAHRVYGYTF.